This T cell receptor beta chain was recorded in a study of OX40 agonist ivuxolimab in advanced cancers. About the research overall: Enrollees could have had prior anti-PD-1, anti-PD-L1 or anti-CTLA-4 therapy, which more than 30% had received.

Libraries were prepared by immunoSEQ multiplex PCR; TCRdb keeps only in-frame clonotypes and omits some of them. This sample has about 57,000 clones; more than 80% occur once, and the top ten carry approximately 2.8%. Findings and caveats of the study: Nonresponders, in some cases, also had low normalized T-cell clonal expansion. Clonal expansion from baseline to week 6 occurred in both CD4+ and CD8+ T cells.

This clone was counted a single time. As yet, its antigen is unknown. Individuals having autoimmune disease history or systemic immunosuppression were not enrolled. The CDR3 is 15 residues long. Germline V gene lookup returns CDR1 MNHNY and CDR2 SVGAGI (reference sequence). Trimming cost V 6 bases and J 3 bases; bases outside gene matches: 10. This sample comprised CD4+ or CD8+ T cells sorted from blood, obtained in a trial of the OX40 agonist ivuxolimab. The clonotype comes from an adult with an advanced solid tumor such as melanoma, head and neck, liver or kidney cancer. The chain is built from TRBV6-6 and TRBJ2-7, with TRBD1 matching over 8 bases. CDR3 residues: CASSRGRDRFYEQYF. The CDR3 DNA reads TGTGCCAGCAGCCGGGGCCGGGACAGGTTCTACGAGCAGTACTTC.